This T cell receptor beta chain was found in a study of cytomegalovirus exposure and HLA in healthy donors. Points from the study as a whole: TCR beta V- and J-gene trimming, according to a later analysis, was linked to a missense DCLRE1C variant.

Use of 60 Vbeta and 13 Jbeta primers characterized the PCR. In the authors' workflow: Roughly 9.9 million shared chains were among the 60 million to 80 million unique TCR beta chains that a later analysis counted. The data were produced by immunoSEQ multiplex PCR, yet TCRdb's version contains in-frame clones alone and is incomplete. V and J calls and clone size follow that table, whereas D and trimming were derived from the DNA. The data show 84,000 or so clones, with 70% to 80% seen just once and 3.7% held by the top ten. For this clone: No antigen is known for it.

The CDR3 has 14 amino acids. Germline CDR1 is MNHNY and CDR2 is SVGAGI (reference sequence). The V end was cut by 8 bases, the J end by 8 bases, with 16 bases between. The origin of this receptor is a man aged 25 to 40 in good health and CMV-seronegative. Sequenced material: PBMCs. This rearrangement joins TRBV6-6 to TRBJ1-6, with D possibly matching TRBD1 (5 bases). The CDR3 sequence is CASLPGQSHSPLHF. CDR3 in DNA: TGTGCCAGCCTTCCAGGGCAGTCGCATTCACCCCTCCACTTT.